This T cell receptor beta chain was recovered during a study of T cells in localized non-small cell lung cancer. Produced via immunoSEQ multiplex PCR; TCRdb's table is partial and in-frame only. The repertoire holds a few thousand clones, with under 30% as singletons. By share, this clone counts as medium-sized. Its antigen remains unknown. Study outcomes and limitations: An association was observed between higher blood T cell density and longer overall survival. Adjacent lung exhibited a median of approximately 59 among the 100 most abundant tumor clones. Only one tumor region was sequenced, so heterogeneity remains possible. Uninvolved neighboring lung showed the greatest T cell clonality, exceeding tumor.

This receptor was obtained from a female donor over 55 with stage II squamous cell lung carcinoma. The input for sequencing was lung tumor tissue, taken before any cancer treatment.

CDR3 loop: CASSLWASGGNEQFF. The CDR3 coding sequence is TGTGCCAGCAGCTTATGGGCTAGCGGGGGTAATGAGCAGTTCTTC. V gene TRBV11-3 combines with J gene TRBJ2-1; 10 nucleotides line up with TRBD2. Trimming took 2 bases from V and 7 from J; bases not matched to a gene: 5. CDR1 SGHNT and CDR2 YENEEA come from the germline V gene. The CDR3 is made up of 15 amino acids.